This note documents a single T cell receptor (beta chain) sequence. Cohorts were based on clinical histories the participants reported. V was pared by 3 bases and J by 3 bases, with 21 bases between. Germline-derived CDR1 and CDR2 are LGHNA and YNFKEQ. This CDR3 comprises 17 residues. These data come from a study of blood T cell repertoires in COVID-19. Authors' processing steps: Scientists estimated how many nucleated cells there were by amplifying reference gene primers. Profiling relied on immunoSEQ multiplex PCR, and the TCRdb table lists in-frame clones only, not all of them. That table furnishes V, J and clone size, whereas the DNA furnished D and trimming. The sample shows some 300,000 clones, 90% of them seen only once.

Sequenced material: PBMCs or T cells enriched from blood (not recorded which). This TCR was sampled from a young woman with acute COVID-19. The chain carries TRBV4-2 and TRBJ2-7; D possibly corresponds to TRBD1 (6 bases). For the CDR3, the DNA is TGTGCCAGCAGCCAGGGTGGGTACAGGGAGCCTGACTACGAGCAGTACTTC. Protein: CASSQGGYREPDYEQYF.